Listed below are T cell receptor beta chains from one sample, sequenced in a study of vaccination and CD4 T cells after COVID-19. One entry per CDR3 protein results from TCRdb running MiXCR on the PCR reads. The repertoire has fewer than 10,000 distinct CDR3 sequences, about 57% of them found once; the top ten carry over 15%. Their antigen targets remain unknown. This specimen was cultured CD4+ T cells from blood, taken after SARS-CoV-2 vaccination. All receptors come from a human donor with COVID-19. Each CDR3 is given with its conserved first and last residue.

CDR3aa: CASSFLVGEAYNSPLHF
v_gene: TRBV27
j_gene: TRBJ1-6

CDR3aa: CASSSRGLYGYTF
v_gene: TRBV27
j_gene: TRBJ1-2

CDR3aa: CASSLGTTMGTDTQYF
v_gene: TRBV27
j_gene: TRBJ2-3

CDR3aa: CASSRGQGATGNTIYF
v_gene: TRBV19
j_gene: TRBJ1-3

CDR3aa: CASSQVGRGERTSTDTQYF
v_gene: TRBV4-2
j_gene: TRBJ2-3

CDR3aa: CAISEFTGGYGYTF
v_gene: TRBV10-3
j_gene: TRBJ1-2

CDR3aa: CASSDARLGGYTF
v_gene: TRBV25-1
j_gene: TRBJ1-2

CDR3aa: CSAFTSGARVSYF
v_gene: TRBV20-1
j_gene: TRBJ2-5

CDR3aa: CASSGTSATNEKLFF
v_gene: TRBV18
j_gene: TRBJ1-4

CDR3aa: CASSVPGLAKDEQFF
v_gene: TRBV25-1
j_gene: TRBJ2-1

CDR3aa: CASSLDGQNYGYTF
v_gene: TRBV27
j_gene: TRBJ1-2

CDR3aa: CASSLGGSGWGSYNEQFF
v_gene: TRBV11-3
j_gene: TRBJ2-1

CDR3aa: CASSLAQGGRNTEAFF
v_gene: TRBV7-8
j_gene: TRBJ1-1

CDR3aa: CASSEPGYNEQFF
v_gene: TRBV25-1
j_gene: TRBJ2-1

CDR3aa: CASRDWGEQFF
v_gene: TRBV27
j_gene: TRBJ2-1

CDR3aa: CASSAGQGINIQYF
v_gene: TRBV28
j_gene: TRBJ2-4

CDR3aa: CASSRSTGGGLDQPQHF
v_gene: TRBV6-1
j_gene: TRBJ1-5

CDR3aa: CASSDSRSGNTIYF
v_gene: TRBV2
j_gene: TRBJ1-3

CDR3aa: CASRGVGIWPQHF
v_gene: TRBV19
j_gene: TRBJ1-5

CDR3aa: CASSWTSGNTGELFF
v_gene: TRBV12-3/TRBV12-4
j_gene: TRBJ2-2

CDR3aa: CSATGHPGREKLFF
v_gene: TRBV20-1
j_gene: TRBJ1-4

CDR3aa: CASTSQKMNTEAFF
v_gene: TRBV5-4
j_gene: TRBJ1-1

CDR3aa: CASSLRTSGGANSGELFF
v_gene: TRBV7-2
j_gene: TRBJ2-2

CDR3aa: CASSPVGGSGNTIYF
v_gene: TRBV5-4
j_gene: TRBJ1-3

CDR3aa: CASSPGTGAQETQYF
v_gene: TRBV28
j_gene: TRBJ2-5

CDR3aa: CSAREASGGRSEQFF
v_gene: TRBV20-1
j_gene: TRBJ2-1

CDR3aa: CASSYEGRGEQYF
v_gene: TRBV6-2/TRBV6-3
j_gene: TRBJ2-7